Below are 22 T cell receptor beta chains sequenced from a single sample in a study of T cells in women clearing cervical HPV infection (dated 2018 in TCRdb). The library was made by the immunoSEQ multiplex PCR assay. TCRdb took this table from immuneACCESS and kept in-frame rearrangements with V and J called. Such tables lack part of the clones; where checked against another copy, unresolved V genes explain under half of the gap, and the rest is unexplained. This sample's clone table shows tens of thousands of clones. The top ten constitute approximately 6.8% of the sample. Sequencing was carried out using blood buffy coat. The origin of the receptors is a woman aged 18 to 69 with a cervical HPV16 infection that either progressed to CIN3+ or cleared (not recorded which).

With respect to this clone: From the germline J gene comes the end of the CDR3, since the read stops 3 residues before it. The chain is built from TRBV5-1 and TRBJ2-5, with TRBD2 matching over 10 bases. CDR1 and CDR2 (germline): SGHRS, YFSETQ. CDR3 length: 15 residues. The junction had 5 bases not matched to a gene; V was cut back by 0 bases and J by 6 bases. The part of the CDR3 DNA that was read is TGCGCCAGCAGCTTGGGTGCTAGCGGGAGTCAGACC. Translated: CASSLGASGSQT. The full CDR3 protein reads CASSLGASGSQTQYF. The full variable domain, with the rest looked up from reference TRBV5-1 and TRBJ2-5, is KAGVTQTPRYLIKTRGQQVTLSCSPISGHRSVSWYQQTPGQGLQFLFEYFSETQRNKGNFPGRFSGRQFSNSRSEMNVSTLELGDSALYLCASSLGASGSQTQYFGPGTRLLVL.

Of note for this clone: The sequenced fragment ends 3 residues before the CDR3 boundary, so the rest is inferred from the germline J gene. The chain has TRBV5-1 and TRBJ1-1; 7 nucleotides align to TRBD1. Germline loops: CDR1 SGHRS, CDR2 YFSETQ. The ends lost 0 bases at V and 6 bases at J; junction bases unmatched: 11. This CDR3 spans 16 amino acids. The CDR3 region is CASSLVFGGQDAEAFF. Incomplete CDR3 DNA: TGCGCCAGCAGCTTGGTTTTCGGCGGACAGGACGCTGAA. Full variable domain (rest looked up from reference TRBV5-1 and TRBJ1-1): KAGVTQTPRYLIKTRGQQVTLSCSPISGHRSVSWYQQTPGQGLQFLFEYFSETQRNKGNFPGRFSGRQFSNSRSEMNVSTLELGDSALYLCASSLVFGGQDAEAFFGQGTRLTVV.

CDR3 DNA (partial): TGTGCCAGCAGCTTAAGCCTAGAT. Translating gives CASSLSLD. The complete CDR3 protein is CASSLSLDQYF. The rearrangement uses TRBV7-9 and TRBJ2-4, with unresolved D. The CDR3 end lies 3 residues beyond the end of the read and is filled in from the germline J gene. The germline V gene has CDR1 SEHNR and CDR2 FQNEAQ (reference sequence). This CDR3 has 11 amino acids.

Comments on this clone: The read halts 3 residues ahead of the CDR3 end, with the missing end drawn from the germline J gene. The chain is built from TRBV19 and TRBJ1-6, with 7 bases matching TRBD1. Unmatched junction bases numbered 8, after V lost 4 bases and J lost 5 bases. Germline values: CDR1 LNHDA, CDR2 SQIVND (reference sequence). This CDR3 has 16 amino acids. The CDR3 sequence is CASSTHDRVNNSPLHF. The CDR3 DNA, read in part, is TGTGCCAGTAGTACCCACGACAGGGTAAATAATTCACCC.

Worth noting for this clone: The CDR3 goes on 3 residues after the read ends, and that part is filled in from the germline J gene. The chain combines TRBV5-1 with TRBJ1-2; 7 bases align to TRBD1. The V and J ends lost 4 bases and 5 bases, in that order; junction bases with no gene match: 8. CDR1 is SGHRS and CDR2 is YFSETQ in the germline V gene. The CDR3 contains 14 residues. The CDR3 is CASSPGTDRYGYTF. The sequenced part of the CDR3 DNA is TGCGCCAGCAGCCCCGGGACAGATCGGTATGGC.

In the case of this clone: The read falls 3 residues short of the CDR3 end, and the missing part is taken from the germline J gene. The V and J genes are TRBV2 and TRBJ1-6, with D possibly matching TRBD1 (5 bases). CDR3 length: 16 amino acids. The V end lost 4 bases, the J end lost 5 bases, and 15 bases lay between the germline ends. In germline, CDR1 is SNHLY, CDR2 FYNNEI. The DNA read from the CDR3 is TGTGCCAGCAGTGTTGAAAGTGGGGCCAATAATTCACCC. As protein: CASSVESGANNSP. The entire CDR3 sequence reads CASSVESGANNSPLHF.

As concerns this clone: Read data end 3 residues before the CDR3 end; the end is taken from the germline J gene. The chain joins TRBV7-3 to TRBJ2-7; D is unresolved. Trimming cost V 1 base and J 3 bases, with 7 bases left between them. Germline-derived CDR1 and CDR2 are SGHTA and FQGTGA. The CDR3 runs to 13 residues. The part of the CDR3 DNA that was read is TGTGCCAGCAGCTTAAAGGGTGGCTACGAG. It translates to CASSLKGGYE. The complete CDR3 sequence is CASSLKGGYEQYF.

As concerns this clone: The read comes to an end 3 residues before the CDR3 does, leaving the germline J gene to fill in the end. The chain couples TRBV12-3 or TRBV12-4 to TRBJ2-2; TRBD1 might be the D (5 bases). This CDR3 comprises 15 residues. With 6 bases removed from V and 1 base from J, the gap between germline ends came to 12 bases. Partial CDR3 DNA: TGTGCCAGCAGCTCTGGGGCAGGGAACACCGGGGAG. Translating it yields CASSSGAGNTGE. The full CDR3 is CASSSGAGNTGELFF.

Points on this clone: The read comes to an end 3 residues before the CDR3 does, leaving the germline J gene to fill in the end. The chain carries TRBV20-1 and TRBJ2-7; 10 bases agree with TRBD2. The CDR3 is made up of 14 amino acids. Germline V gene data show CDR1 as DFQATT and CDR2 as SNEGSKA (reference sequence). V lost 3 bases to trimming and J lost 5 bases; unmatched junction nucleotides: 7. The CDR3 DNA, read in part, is TGCAGTGCTAGTTGGGCTAGCGGGAGCGACGAG. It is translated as CSASWASGSDE. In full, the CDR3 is CSASWASGSDEQYF.

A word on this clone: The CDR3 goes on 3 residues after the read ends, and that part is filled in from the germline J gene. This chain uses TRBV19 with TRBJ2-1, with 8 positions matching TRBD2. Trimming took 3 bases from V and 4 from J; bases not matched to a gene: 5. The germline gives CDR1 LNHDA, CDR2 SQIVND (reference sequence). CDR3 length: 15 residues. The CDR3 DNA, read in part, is TGTGCCAGTAGTATTTTTAGCGGGAAGTACAATGAG. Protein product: CASSIFSGKYNE. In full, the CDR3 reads CASSIFSGKYNEQFF.

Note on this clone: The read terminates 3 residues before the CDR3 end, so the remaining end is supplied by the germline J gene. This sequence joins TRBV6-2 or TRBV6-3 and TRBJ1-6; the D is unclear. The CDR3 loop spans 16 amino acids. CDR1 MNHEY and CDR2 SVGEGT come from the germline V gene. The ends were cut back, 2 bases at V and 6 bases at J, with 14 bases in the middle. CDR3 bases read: TGTGCCAGCAGTTACGGCGGCAGAGGAGCTAATTCACCC. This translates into CASSYGGRGANSP. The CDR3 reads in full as CASSYGGRGANSPLHF.

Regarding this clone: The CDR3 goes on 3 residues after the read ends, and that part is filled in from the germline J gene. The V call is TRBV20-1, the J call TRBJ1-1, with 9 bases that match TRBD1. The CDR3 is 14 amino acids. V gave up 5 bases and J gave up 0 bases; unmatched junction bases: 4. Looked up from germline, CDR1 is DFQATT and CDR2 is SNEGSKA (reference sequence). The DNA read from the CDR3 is TGCAGTGCTCGGACAGGGGCAATGAACACTGAA. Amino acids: CSARTGAMNTE. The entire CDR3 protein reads CSARTGAMNTEAFF.

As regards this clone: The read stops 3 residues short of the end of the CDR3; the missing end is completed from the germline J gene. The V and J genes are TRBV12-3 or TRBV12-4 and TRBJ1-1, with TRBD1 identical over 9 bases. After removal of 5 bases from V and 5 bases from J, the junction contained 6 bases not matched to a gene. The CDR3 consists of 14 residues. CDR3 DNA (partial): TGTGCCAGCAGTGGAACAGGGGGCCGGACTGAA. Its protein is CASSGTGGRTE. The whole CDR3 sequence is CASSGTGGRTEAFF.

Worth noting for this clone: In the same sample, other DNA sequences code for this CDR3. The CDR3 loop is CASSANANTEAFF. Partial CDR3 DNA: TGTGCCAGCAGTGCTAACGCGAACACTGAA. V and J are TRBV2 and TRBJ1-1; D is unresolved. The read finishes 3 residues shy of the CDR3 end, and the germline J gene is used to complete it. The CDR3 covers 13 residues. V lost 4 bases and J lost 1, with 7 bases in between. CDR1 is SNHLY, CDR2 FYNNEI, per germline.

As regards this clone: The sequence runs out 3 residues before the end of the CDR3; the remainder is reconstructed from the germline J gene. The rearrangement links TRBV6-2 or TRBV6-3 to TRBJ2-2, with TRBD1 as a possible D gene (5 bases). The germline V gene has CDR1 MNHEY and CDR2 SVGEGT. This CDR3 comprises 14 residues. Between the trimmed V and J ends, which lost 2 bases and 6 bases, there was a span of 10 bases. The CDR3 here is CASSYLGRAGELFF. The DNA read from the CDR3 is TGTGCCAGCAGTTACCTAGGCAGGGCCGGGGAG.

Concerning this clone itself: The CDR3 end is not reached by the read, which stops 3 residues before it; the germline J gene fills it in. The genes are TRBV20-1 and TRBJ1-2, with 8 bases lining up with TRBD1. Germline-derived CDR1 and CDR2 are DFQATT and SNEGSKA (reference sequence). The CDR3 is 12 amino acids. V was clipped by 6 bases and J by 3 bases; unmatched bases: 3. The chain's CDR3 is CSAHRGDYGYTF. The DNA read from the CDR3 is TGCAGTGCACACAGGGGGGACTATGGC.

The sequenced part of the CDR3 DNA is TGTGCCAGCGGGGGACTCTCCTACGAG. Translated, it gives CASGGLSYE. The whole CDR3 sequence is CASGGLSYEQYF. The genes are TRBV13 and TRBJ2-7, with D tentatively TRBD2 (6 bases). The read halts 3 residues ahead of the CDR3 end, with the missing end drawn from the germline J gene. The CDR3 extends over 12 amino acids. Germline V lookup: CDR1 PRHDT, CDR2 FYEKMQ (reference sequence). Between the trimmed V and J ends, which lost 8 bases and 0 bases, there was a span of 8 bases.

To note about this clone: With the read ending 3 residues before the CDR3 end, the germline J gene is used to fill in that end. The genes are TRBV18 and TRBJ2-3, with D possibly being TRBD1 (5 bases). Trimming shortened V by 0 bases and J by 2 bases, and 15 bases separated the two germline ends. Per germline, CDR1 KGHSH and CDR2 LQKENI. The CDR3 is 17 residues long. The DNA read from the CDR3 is TGTGCCAGCTCACCACCGACTTTGGGGCCTAACACAGATACG. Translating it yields CASSPPTLGPNTDT. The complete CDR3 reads CASSPPTLGPNTDTQYF.

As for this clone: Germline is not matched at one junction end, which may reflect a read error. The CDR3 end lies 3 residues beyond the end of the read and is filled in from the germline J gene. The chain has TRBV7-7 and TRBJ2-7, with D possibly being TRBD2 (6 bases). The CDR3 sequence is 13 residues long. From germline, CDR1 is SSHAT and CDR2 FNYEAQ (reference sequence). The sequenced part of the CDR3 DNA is TGTGCTAGCAGCCCGGGACTTCTCTACGAG. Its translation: CASSPGLLYE. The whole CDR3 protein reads CASSPGLLYEQYF.

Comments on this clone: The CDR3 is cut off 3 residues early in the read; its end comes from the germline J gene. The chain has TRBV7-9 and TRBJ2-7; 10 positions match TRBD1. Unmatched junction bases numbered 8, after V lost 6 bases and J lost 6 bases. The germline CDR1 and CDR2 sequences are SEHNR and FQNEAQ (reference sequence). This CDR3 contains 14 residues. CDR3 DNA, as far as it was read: TGTGCCAGCAGGTCGGGACAGGGGACGGGCGAG. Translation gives CASRSGQGTGE. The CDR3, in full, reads CASRSGQGTGEQYF.

Partial CDR3 DNA: TGCAGTGCTATTGCGGGGTTCCGCAATGAG. Translated: CSAIAGFRNE. The full CDR3 sequence reads CSAIAGFRNEQFF. V is TRBV20-1 and J is TRBJ2-1, with TRBD2 as a possible D gene (6 bases). The CDR3 goes on 3 residues after the read ends, and that part is filled in from the germline J gene. The CDR3 has 13 residues. Germline-derived CDR1 and CDR2 are DFQATT and SNEGSKA (reference sequence). Deletions cut 4 bases from V and 6 bases from J, with 13 bases between.

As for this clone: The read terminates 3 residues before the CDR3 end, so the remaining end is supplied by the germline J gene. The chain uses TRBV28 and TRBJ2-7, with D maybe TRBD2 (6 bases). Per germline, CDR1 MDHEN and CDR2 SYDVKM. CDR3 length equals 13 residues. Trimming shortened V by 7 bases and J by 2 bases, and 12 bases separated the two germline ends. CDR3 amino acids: CASISGHPYEQYF. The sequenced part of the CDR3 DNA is TGTGCCAGCATTAGCGGTCATCCCTACGAG.